Reported below is one T cell receptor beta chain. What it binds is not known. The data derive from a study of CD8 T cells in Susac syndrome. General study points: TCR sequencing and HLA analysis covered a relatively small number of individuals.

An input of roughly 0.5 to 1 ug of RNA was subjected to reverse transcription using random hexamers. With immunoSEQ multiplex PCR, TCR beta CDR3 was amplified across 54 Vbeta and 13 Jbeta. TCRdb processed the immunoSEQ multiplex PCR reads anew with MiXCR; each CDR3 protein has one entry. The sample has roughly 190,000 distinct CDR3 sequences, about 95% seen once. TCR beta sequences were obtained from blood CD8+ and CD4+ T cells. The controls, all healthy donors, were matched for age and sex. The CDR3 is made up of 16 amino acids. V was cut by 0 bases and J by 4 bases, with 15 bases left in between. Sample: CD4+ T cells from PBMCs. The sequence came from a human donor in good health. The J gene is TRBJ2-5, the V gene TRBV12-3 or TRBV12-4; TRBD2 might be the D (5 bases). CDR3 region: CASSLANGNGGETQYF. Here the CDR3 DNA reads TGTGCCAGCAGTTTAGCGAACGGGAATGGAGGAGAGACCCAGTACTTC.